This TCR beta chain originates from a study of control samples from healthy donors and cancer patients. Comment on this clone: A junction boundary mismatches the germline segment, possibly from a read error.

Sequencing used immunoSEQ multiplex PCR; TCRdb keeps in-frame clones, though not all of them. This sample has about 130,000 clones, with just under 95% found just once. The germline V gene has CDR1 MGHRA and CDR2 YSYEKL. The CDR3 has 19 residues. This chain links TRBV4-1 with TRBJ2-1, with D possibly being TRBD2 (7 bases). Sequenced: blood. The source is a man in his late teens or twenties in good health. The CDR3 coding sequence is TGCCCCAGCAGCCACGGGGGCGGGGAGGGGGGGCCGCGATACAATGAGCAGTTCTTC. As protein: CPSSHGGGEGGPRYNEQFF.